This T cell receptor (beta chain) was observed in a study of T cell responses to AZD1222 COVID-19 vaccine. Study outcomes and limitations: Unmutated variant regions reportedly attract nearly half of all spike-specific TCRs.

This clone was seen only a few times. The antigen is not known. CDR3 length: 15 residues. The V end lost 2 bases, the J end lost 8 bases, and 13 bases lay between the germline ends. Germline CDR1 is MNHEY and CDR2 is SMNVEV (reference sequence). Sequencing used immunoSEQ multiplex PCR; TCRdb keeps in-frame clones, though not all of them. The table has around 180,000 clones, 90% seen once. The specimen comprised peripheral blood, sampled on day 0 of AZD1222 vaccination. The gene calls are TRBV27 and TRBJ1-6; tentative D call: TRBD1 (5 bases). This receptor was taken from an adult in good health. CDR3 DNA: TGTGCCAGCAGTTTAGAGGCAGGGAGGCATTCACCCCTCCACTTT. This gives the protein CASSLEAGRHSPLHF.